Below are 15 T cell receptor beta chains sequenced from a single sample in a study of blood T cell repertoires in COVID-19. Sequenced by immunoSEQ multiplex PCR; TCRdb stores in-frame clones only, minus some. Of approximately 160,000 clones in the sample, more than 60% were seen once. The sample comprised peripheral blood. All receptors come from a man aged 70 or older with acute or convalescent COVID-19.

This chain uses TRBV7-3 with TRBJ2-3; 9 positions match TRBD2. The CDR3 consists of 14 residues. V gave up 4 bases and J gave up 6 bases; unmatched junction bases: 5. Germline CDR1 SGHTA, CDR2 FQGTGA. The CDR3 nucleotides read TGTGCCAGCAGCTCAAACGGACTAGCGGATACGCAGTATTTT. Translating gives CASSSNGLADTQYF.

The CDR3 DNA is TGTGCCAGCAGCGTAGAGGCTAGCGGGACCTACGAGCAGTACTTC. This sequence encodes CASSVEASGTYEQYF. The chain employs TRBV9 and TRBJ2-7, with 9 bases that match TRBD2. The CDR3 totals 15 residues. CDR1 is SGDLS and CDR2 is YYNGEE in the germline V gene. The trim removed 0 bases at V and 2 bases at J, leaving 3 bases unmatched.

The chain joins TRBV7-2 to TRBJ2-2, with D unclear. V lost 2 bases and J lost 3, with 13 bases in between. The CDR3 has 16 amino acids. Germline CDR1 reads SGHTA; CDR2 reads FQGNSA. The CDR3 reads CASSLSLSQYTGELFF. The CDR3 DNA sequence: TGTGCCAGCAGCTTAAGTCTCTCACAATACACCGGGGAGCTGTTTTTT.

The chain links TRBV19 to TRBJ1-1, with 7 bases matching TRBD1. With V trimmed by 7 bases and J by 6 bases, 14 bases remained unmatched. This CDR3 has 15 residues. From germline, CDR1 is LNHDA and CDR2 SQIVND (reference sequence). CDR3 bases: TGTGCCAGTACCCAACCGACAGGGCTAGTTGCTGAAGCTTTCTTT. Amino acid sequence: CASTQPTGLVAEAFF.

This clone appeared once. V gene TRBV7-2 combines with J gene TRBJ2-5; no clear D gene. Trimming shortened V by 2 bases and J by 4 bases, and 14 bases separated the two germline ends. CDR1 is SGHTA and CDR2 is FQGNSA in the germline V gene. The CDR3 covers 15 residues. CDR3 residues: CASSLLPGVGETQYF. The CDR3 DNA is TGTGCCAGCAGCTTACTCCCAGGCGTAGGAGAGACCCAGTACTTC.

The rearrangement uses TRBV27 and TRBJ2-5; the match to TRBD2 covers 8 bases. Germline V gene sequence: CDR1 MNHEY, CDR2 SMNVEV (reference sequence). The CDR3 spans 13 residues. V dropped 6 bases and J dropped 4; count of bases not matched to a gene: 4. The CDR3, as DNA: TGTGCCAGCAGACCGGCGGGAGGAGAGACCCAGTACTTC. This sequence encodes CASRPAGGETQYF.

The V gene is TRBV21-1, the J gene TRBJ1-2; the D call of TRBD1 is as the table states it, not checked on the DNA. TRBV21-1 is a pseudogene. This CDR3 is built from 17 residues. The CDR3 sequence is CASSPRHKPGTGYGYTF. As DNA, the CDR3 is TGTGCCAGCAGCCCCCGTCACAAACCCGGGACAGGGTATGGCTACACCTTC.

The chain combines TRBV10-2 with TRBJ2-4; TRBD2 might be the D (7 bases). V was trimmed by 7 bases and J by 0 bases, leaving 10 bases between them. Germline CDR1 reads WSHSY; CDR2 reads SAAADI. This CDR3 has 14 amino acids. The CDR3, as DNA: TGCGCCAGCATGGGGGGGCTAGCCAAAAACATTCAGTACTTC. This gives the protein CASMGGLAKNIQYF.

This clone has more than one count but fewer than ten. The chain's CDR3 is CASSPTDPSYNEQFF. DNA of the CDR3: TGCGCCAGCAGCCCGACAGATCCCTCCTACAATGAGCAGTTCTTC. The J gene is TRBJ2-1, the V gene TRBV5-1, with a possible D match to TRBD1 (5 bases). Germline CDR1 SGHRS, CDR2 YFSETQ. Trimming stripped 4 bases from V and 0 bases from J, with 11 bases between. The CDR3 has 15 residues.

This clone was observed once. J is TRBJ1-4 and V is TRBV15; 10 bases are shared with TRBD1. Trimming took 5 bases from V and 0 from J; bases not matched to a gene: 6. The germline gives CDR1 LNHNV, CDR2 YYDKDF (reference sequence). CDR3 length equals 17 residues. In DNA, the CDR3 is TGTGCCACCAGCGGGGACAGGGGATCGACAACTAATGAAAAACTGTTTTTT. Amino acid sequence: CATSGDRGSTTNEKLFF.

The V and J genes are TRBV7-8 and TRBJ1-1; D gene uncertain. The V end lost 1 base, the J end lost 4 bases, and 10 bases lay between the germline ends. Per the germline V gene, CDR1 is SGHVS and CDR2 is FQNEAQ. This CDR3 is 14 amino acids long. In DNA form, the CDR3 reads TGTGCCAGCAGCTTAGGGAAGAGGGTCACTGAAGCTTTCTTT. It yields the protein CASSLGKRVTEAFF. Filled out from reference TRBV7-8 and TRBJ1-1, the complete variable domain reads GAGVSQSPRYKVAKRGQDVALRCDPISGHVSLFWYQQALGQGPEFLTYFQNEAQLDKSGLPSDRFFAERPEGSVSTLKIQRTQQEDSAVYLCASSLGKRVTEAFFGQGTRLTVV.

The chain joins TRBV5-6 to TRBJ2-5; 7 bases fit TRBD2. V lost 4 bases to trimming and J lost 1 base; unmatched junction nucleotides: 10. The length of the CDR3 is 16 residues. Germline V gives CDR1 SGHDT, CDR2 YYEEEE. CDR3 in DNA: TGTGCCAGCAGCCCGGGACTAACCTTTTTCCAAGAGACCCAGTACTTC. Protein product: CASSPGLTFFQETQYF.

The chain combines TRBV24-1 with TRBJ2-1; possible D gene TRBD1, 6 bases. The CDR3 has 13 amino acids. V gave up 4 bases and J gave up 9 bases, with 12 bases separating them. Germline CDR1 and CDR2: KGHDR and SFDVKD. CDR3 residues: CATSDKIGGEQFF. CDR3 nucleotide sequence: TGTGCCACCAGTGACAAGATAGGGGGTGAGCAGTTCTTC.

This clone was seen more than once but under ten times. The chain joins TRBV3-1 (or the pseudogene TRBV3-2) to TRBJ1-3, with D tentatively TRBD1 (5 bases). Germline assignment: CDR1 LGHDT and CDR2 YNNKEL (reference sequence). The CDR3 length is 15 residues. Trimming left V 1 base short and J 0 bases short, with 7 bases between. Here the CDR3 reads CASSQGTYSGNTIYF. The CDR3 DNA is TGTGCCAGCAGCCAAGGGACATACTCTGGAAACACCATATATTTT.

This clone has a handful of counts. The rearrangement uses TRBV6-2 or TRBV6-3 and TRBJ2-1, with 14 positions matching TRBD2. Germline CDR1 MNHEY, CDR2 SVGEGT. The CDR3 sequence is 16 residues long. V lost 5 bases and J lost 8; bases outside the gene matches: 8. CDR3 in DNA: TGTGCCAGCAGTCGATACGGGACTAGCGGGGGCTATGAGCAGTTCTTC. It translates to CASSRYGTSGGYEQFF.